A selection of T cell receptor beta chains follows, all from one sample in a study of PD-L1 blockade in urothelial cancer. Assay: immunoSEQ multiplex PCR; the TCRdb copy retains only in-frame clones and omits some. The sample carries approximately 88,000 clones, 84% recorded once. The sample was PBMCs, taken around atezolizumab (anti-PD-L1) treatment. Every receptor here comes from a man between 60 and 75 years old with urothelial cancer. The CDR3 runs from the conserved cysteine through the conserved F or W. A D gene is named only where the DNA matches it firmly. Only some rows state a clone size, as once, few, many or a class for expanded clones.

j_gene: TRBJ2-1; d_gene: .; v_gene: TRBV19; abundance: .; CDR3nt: TGTGCCAGTAGCACGCTGGACCTGCAGGAGGGTGAGCAGTTCTTC; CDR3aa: CASSTLDLQEGEQFF
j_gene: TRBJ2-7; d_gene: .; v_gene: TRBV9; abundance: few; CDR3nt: TGTGCCAGCAGCGTAGGTTACAGGATAGGGGAGCAGTACTTC; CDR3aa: CASSVGYRIGEQYF
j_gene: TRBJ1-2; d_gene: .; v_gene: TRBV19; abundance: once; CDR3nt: TGTGCCAGTAGCCTGGACGTCGGACTCGGCCTAGGCCGTAACTATGGCTACACCTTC; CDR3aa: CASSLDVGLGLGRNYGYTF
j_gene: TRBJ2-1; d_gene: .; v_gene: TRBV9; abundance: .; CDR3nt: TGTGCCAGCAGCGCAGATCTAAGGGGCCCATACAATGAGCAGTTCTTC; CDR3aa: CASSADLRGPYNEQFF
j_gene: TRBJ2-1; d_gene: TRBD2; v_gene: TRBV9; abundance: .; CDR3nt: TGTGCCAGCAGCGTCCCGACTACCGGGACTAGCGGGGCGTACAATGAGCAGTTCTTC; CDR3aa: CASSVPTTGTSGAYNEQFF
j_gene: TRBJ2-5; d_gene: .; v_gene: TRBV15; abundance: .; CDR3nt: TGTGCCACCAGCAGAGACCGGGGATCGCTGGAGACCCAGTACTTC; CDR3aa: CATSRDRGSLETQYF
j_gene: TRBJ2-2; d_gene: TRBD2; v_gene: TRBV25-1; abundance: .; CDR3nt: TGTGCCGGGCGGGAGGGGGATTTAGAGGCCGGGGAGCTGTTTTTT; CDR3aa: CAGREGDLEAGELFF
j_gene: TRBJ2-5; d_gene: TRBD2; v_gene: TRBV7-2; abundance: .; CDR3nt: TGTGCCAGCAGCTTAGGAGGCGGGGGGGTGGAGACCCAGTACTTC; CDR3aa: CASSLGGGGVETQYF
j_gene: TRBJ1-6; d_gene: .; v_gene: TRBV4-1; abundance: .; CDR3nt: TGCGCCAGCAGGAAACAGGACAACTCCTATAATTCACCCCTCCACTTT; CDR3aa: CASRKQDNSYNSPLHF
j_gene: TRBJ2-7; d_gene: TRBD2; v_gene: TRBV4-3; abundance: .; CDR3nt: TGCGCCAGCAGCCAAGACGGGACTAGGACGAGCGAGCAGTACTTC; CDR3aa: CASSQDGTRTSEQYF
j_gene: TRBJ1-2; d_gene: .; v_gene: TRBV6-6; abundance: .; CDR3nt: TGTGCCAGCAGTTACGACGGGGGGTATGGCTACACCTTC; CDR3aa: CASSYDGGYGYTF
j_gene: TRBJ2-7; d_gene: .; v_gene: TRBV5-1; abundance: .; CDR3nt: TGCGCCAGCAGCCCGTCCCGGGACTGGGCTTCCGAGCAGTACTTC; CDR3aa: CASSPSRDWASEQYF
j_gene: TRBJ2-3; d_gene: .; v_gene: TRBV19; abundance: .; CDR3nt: TGTGCCAGTACTCAGGGACTTGGTCTCACAGATACGCAGTATTTT; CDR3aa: CASTQGLGLTDTQYF
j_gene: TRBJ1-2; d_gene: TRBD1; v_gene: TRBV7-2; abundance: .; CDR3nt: TGTGCCAGCAGCTTAGTTAATACAGGGGGCAACTATGGCTACACCTTC; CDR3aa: CASSLVNTGGNYGYTF
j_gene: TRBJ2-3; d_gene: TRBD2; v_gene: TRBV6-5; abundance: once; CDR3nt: TGTGCCAGCAGTTTCGACAGCGGGAGAAGCACAGATACGCAGTATTTT; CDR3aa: CASSFDSGRSTDTQYF
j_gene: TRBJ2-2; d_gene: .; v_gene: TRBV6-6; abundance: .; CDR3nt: TGTGCCAGCAGTTACGATCACTCCCCCGGGGAGCTGTTTTTT; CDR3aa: CASSYDHSPGELFF
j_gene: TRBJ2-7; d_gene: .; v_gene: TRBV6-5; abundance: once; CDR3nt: TGTGCCAGCAGGGGGGGGGCTACAGGAGCCTACGAGCAGTACTTC; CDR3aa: CASRGGATGAYEQYF
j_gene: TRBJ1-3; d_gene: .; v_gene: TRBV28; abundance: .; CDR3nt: TGTGCCAGCAGTTTATTTCCAGGCAGGCCCTCTGGAAACACCATATATTTT; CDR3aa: CASSLFPGRPSGNTIYF
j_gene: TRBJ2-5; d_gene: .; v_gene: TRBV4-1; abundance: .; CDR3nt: TGCGCCAGCAGCCATGCCCCCAAGCGGGCTCTCGAAGAGACCCAGTACTTC; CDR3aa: CASSHAPKRALEETQYF
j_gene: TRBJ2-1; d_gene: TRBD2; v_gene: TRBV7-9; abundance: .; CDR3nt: TGTGCCAGCAGCCCTTTACTAGCGGGAGGATACAATGAGCAGTTCTTC; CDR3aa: CASSPLLAGGYNEQFF
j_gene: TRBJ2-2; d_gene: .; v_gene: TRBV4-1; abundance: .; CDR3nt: TGCGCCAGCAGCCAAGTCACAGCAGGGGTGGTTGGGGACACCGGGGAGCTGTTTTTT; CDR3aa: CASSQVTAGVVGDTGELFF
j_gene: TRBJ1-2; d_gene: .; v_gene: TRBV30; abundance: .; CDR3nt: TGTGCCTGGAGTTCCCAGACAATCGGCTACACCTTC; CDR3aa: CAWSSQTIGYTF
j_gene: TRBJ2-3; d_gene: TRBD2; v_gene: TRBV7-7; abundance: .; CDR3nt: TGTGCCAGCAGCCCTACCACCCCGGGACTAGCGGACACTGAACCCACAGATACGCAGTATTTT; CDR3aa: CASSPTTPGLADTEPTDTQYF
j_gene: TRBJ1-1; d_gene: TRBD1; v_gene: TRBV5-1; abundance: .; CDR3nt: TGCGCCAGCAGCTCCAGGACAGGGGGCGATCTAGCTTTCTTT; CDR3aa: CASSSRTGGDLAFF
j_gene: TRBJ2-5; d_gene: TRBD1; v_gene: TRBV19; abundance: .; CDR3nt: TGTGCCAGTAGCATTAAAACAGGGGTTTCAAGAGAGACCCAGTACTTC; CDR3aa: CASSIKTGVSRETQYF
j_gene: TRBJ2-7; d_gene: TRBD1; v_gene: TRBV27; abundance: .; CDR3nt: TGTGCCAGCAGTTTCTCCGGGACAGGGTTGACTTACGAGCAGTACTTC; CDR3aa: CASSFSGTGLTYEQYF
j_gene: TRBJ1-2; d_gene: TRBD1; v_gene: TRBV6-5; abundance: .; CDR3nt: TGTGCCAGCAGTTACTCCGGGACAGGGGCCTATGGCTACACCTTC; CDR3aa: CASSYSGTGAYGYTF
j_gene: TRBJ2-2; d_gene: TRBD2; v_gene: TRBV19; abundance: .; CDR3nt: TGTGCCAGTAGTATTTTTACCCAGAGAGCGGGGACGAACACCGGGGAGCTGTTTTTT; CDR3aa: CASSIFTQRAGTNTGELFF
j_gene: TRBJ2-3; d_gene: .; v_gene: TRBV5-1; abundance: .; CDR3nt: TGCGCCAGCAGCTTGGGGGGCCAAATCACAGATACGCAGTATTTT; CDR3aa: CASSLGGQITDTQYF
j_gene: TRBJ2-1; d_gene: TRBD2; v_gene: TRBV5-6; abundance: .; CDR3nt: TGTGCCAGCAGCGTAATTGATGGGGGGGCCTACAATGAGCAGTTCTTC; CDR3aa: CASSVIDGGAYNEQFF
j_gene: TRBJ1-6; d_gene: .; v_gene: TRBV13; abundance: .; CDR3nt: TGTGCCAGCAGCTTATCTCAACCCTGGAGCTCCTATAATTCACCCCTCCACTTT; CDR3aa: CASSLSQPWSSYNSPLHF
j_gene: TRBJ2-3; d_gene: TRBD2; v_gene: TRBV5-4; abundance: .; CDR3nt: TGTGCCAGCAGCTTGGAGCGGGGTAGCACAGATACGCAGTATTTT; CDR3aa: CASSLERGSTDTQYF
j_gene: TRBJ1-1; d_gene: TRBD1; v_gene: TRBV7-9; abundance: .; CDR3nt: TGTGCCAGCAGCTCCTCGAACAGGGGGCCGAGCGTTGAAGCTTTCTTT; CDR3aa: CASSSSNRGPSVEAFF
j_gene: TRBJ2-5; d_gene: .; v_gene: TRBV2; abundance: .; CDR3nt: TGTGCCAGCAGTGAAGCGGGGGGGGGCATAAAGACCCAGTACTTC; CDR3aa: CASSEAGGGIKTQYF
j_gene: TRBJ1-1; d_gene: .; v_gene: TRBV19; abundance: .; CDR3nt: TGTGCCAGTAGCCCCCAGCGGGCAGAGGCGAACACTGAAGCTTTCTTT; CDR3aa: CASSPQRAEANTEAFF
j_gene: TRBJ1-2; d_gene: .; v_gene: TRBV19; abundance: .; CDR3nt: TGTGCCAGTACCATGGGGACTCACCGCCCGGGGGGCTACACCTTC; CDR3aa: CASTMGTHRPGGYTF
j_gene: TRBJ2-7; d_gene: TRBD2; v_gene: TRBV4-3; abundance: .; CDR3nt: TGCGCCAGCAGCCAATCCCCCTGGGAAGCGGGAGATGTCGAGCAGTACTTC; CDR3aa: CASSQSPWEAGDVEQYF
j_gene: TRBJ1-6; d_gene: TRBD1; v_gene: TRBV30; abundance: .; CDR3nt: TGTGCCTGGAGCCCCCGGGACAGGGTTAATTCACCCCTCCACTTT; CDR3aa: CAWSPRDRVNSPLHF
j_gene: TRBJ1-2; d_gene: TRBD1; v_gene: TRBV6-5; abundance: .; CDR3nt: TGTGCCAGCAGTTATTCAGGGGGACTCTATGGCTACACCTTC; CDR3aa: CASSYSGGLYGYTF
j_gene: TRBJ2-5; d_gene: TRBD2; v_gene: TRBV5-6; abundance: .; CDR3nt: TGTGCCAGCAGCACCGGACTAGCGGGAGGGCGAGAGACCCAGTACTTC; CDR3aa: CASSTGLAGGRETQYF
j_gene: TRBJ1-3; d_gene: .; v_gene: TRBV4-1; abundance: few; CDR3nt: TGCGCCAGCAGCCAAACGGGACTTCGGGAGGGCACCATATATTTT; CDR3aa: CASSQTGLREGTIYF
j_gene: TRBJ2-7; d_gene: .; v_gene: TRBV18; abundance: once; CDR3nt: TGTGCCAGCTCACCTACTTACAGAACATCCTACGAGCAGTACTTC; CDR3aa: CASSPTYRTSYEQYF